These 4 T cell receptor beta chains originate from one sample sequenced in a study of shared clonotypes between healthy human individuals (TCRdb year 2020). The receptor library was made with the immunoSEQ multiplex PCR assay. The table comes from immuneACCESS by way of TCRdb, which keeps in-frame sequences with V and J called. Part of the clones is missing from these tables; in studies checked, under half for an unresolved V gene and the rest for unknown reasons. This sample is represented by about 490,000 clones; 81% of them were singletons. The ten biggest clones cover approximately 11% of the sample. Sequencing used PBMCs. Receptors originate from a woman aged 40 to 55 in good health. Some clones in this sample may be carry-over from other donors' samples.

This clone was recorded many times. This specimen includes other DNA sequences encoding the same CDR3. The gene calls are TRBV6-6 and TRBJ2-7, with 7 bases matching TRBD1. The V gene's germline CDR1 is MNHNY and CDR2 SVGAGI (reference sequence). Trimming removed 5 bases from V and 1 base from J; junction bases left unmatched: 8. CDR3 length equals 15 residues. The CDR3 DNA follows: TGTGCCAGCAGTACCTACAGGGGTGGGTCCTACGAGCAGTACTTC. This encodes CASSTYRGGSYEQYF.

The rearrangement uses TRBV11-1 and TRBJ2-1; TRBD2 aligns across 7 bases. The CDR3 extends over 12 amino acids. J lost 7 bases, V lost 3 bases, and 0 bases had no gene match. Germline V gene data show CDR1 as SGHAT and CDR2 as FQDESV (reference sequence). CDR3 sequence (DNA): TGTGCCAGCAGCTTTAGCGGGAATGAGCAGTTCTTC. Its translation: CASSFSGNEQFF.

The chain recombines TRBV27 with TRBJ2-5, with 7 bases lining up with TRBD1. The CDR3 runs 13 residues. Germline CDR1 reads MNHEY; CDR2 reads SMNVEV (reference sequence). Trimming cost V 5 bases and J 5 bases; bases outside gene matches: 5. The CDR3 DNA follows: TGTGCCAGCAGTAGGGGCAGGGGGGAGACCCAGTACTTC. Translation gives CASSRGRGETQYF.

The CDR3 here is CASSFEYRPTDTQYF. The DNA for the CDR3 is TGCGCCAGCAGCTTCGAGTATAGGCCCACAGATACGCAGTATTTT. J is TRBJ2-3 and V is TRBV5-1; D uncertain. The germline gives CDR1 SGHRS, CDR2 YFSETQ. This CDR3 region has 15 residues. The V and J ends lost 2 bases and 2 bases respectively, with 12 bases between them.